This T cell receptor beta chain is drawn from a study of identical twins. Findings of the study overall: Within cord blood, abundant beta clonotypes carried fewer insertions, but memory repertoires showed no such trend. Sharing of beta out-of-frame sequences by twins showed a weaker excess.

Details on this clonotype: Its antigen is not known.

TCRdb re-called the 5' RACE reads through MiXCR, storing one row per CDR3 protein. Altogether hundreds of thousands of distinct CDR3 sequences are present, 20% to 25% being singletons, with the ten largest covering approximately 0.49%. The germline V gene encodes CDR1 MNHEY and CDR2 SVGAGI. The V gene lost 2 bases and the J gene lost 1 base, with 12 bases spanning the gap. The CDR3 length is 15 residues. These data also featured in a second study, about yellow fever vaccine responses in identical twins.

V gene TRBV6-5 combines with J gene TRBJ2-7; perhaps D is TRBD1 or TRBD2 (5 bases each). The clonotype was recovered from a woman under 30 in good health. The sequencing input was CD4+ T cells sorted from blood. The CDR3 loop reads CASSYRGTASYEQYF. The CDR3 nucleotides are TGTGCCAGCAGTTACCGTGGGACGGCGTCCTACGAGCAGTACTTC.